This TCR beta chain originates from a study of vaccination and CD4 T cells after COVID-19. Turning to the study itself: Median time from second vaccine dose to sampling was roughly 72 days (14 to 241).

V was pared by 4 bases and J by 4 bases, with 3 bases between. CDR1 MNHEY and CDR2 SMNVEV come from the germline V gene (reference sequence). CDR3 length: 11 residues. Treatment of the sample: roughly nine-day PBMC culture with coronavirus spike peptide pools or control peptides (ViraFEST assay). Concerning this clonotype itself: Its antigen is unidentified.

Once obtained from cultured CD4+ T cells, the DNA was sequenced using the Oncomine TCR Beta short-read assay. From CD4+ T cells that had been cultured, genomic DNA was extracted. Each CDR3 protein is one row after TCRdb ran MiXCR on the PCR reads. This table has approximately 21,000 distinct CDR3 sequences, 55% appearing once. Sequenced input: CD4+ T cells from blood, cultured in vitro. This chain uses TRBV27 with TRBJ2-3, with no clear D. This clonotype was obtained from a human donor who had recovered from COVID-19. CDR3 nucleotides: TGTGCCAGCAGTTCGGCAGATACGCAGTATTTT. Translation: CASSSADTQYF.